This T cell receptor (beta chain) comes out of a study of T cells in Graves' hyperthyroidism and ophthalmopathy. TCR beta CDR3 region amplification was performed from RNA transcripts. The HTBI primer set served for first-round RT-PCR of the TCR CDR3. TCRdb reprocessed the multiplex PCR reads with MiXCR, giving one entry per CDR3 protein. The sample has hundreds of thousands of distinct CDR3 sequences, approximately 16% seen once. The CDR3 is 12 residues long. Germline V gene lookup returns CDR1 SGHAT and CDR2 FQNNGV. V was pared by 8 bases and J by 0 bases, with 7 bases between. This clonotype has ten or more counts.

The TCR comes from a woman aged 40 to 55 with Graves' ophthalmopathy. Sequenced material: blood. The chain employs TRBV11-2 and TRBJ2-5; no clear D gene. The CDR3 DNA reads TGTGCCAGCGCTGTGAACCAAGAGACCCAGTACTTC. As protein: CASAVNQETQYF.